This entry lists 28 T cell receptor beta chains sequenced from one sample in a study of cytomegalovirus exposure and HLA in healthy donors. Use of 60 Vbeta and 13 Jbeta primers characterized the PCR. Libraries were prepared by immunoSEQ multiplex PCR; TCRdb keeps only in-frame clonotypes and omits some of them. The sample lists approximately 95,000 clones, nearly 80% occurring once. The sample consisted of PBMCs. The receptors were sampled from a woman aged 40 to 50 in good health and CMV-seropositive.

CDR3 DNA sequence: TGCGCCAGCAGCCCGGGAGCCGGTTTCGACGAGCAGTACTTC. It is translated as CASSPGAGFDEQYF. V is TRBV5-1 and J is TRBJ2-7, with D perhaps matching TRBD2 (6 bases). Germline CDR1 SGHRS, CDR2 YFSETQ. The V end lost 4 bases, the J end lost 5 bases, and 16 bases lay between the germline ends. CDR3 size: 14 residues. Complete variable domain (other parts from reference TRBV5-1 and TRBJ2-7): KAGVTQTPRYLIKTRGQQVTLSCSPISGHRSVSWYQQTPGQGLQFLFEYFSETQRNKGNFPGRFSGRQFSNSRSEMNVSTLELGDSALYLCASSPGAGFDEQYFGPGTRLTVT.

J is TRBJ2-4 and V is TRBV21-1; TRBD1 reflects the table's D call only, with no check against the DNA. TRBV21-1 is assigned pseudogene status. This CDR3 is built from 14 residues. CDR3 residues: CASSRTAGADIQYF. The CDR3 coding sequence is TGTGCCAGCAGCAGAACTGCAGGGGCGGACATTCAGTACTTC.

The chain carries TRBV5-1 and TRBJ2-1; possible D gene TRBD1, 5 bases. The V gene's germline CDR1 is SGHRS and CDR2 YFSETQ. Between the trimmed V and J ends, which lost 4 bases and 8 bases, there was a span of 13 bases. There are 13 residues in the CDR3. CDR3 residues: CASSQLDSYEQFF. The CDR3 DNA is TGCGCCAGCAGCCAACTCGACAGCTATGAGCAGTTCTTC.

The chain carries TRBV5-1 and TRBJ2-7; D possibly corresponds to TRBD2 (7 bases). Germline V gene lookup returns CDR1 SGHRS and CDR2 YFSETQ. The V and J ends lost 2 bases and 7 bases respectively, with 10 bases between them. The CDR3 is made up of 12 amino acids. CDR3 sequence reads: CASSFGGREQYF. In DNA form, the CDR3 reads TGCGCCAGCAGCTTCGGGGGGCGAGAGCAGTACTTC.

The V and J genes are TRBV18 and TRBJ1-1; D gene uncertain. The CDR3 runs to 14 residues. Trimming stripped 4 bases from V and 4 bases from J, with 13 bases between. Per the germline V gene, CDR1 is KGHSH and CDR2 is LQKENI. The CDR3 nucleotides read TGTGCCAGCTCACTGGACTCGGAGGCCACTGAAGCTTTCTTT. It translates to CASSLDSEATEAFF.

The chain combines TRBV18 with TRBJ2-7; a possible D gene is TRBD2 (5 bases). Germline V gene lookup returns CDR1 KGHSH and CDR2 LQKENI. V was pared by 0 bases and J by 4 bases, with 7 bases between. The length of the CDR3 is 13 residues. The CDR3 spells CASSPPGVYEQYF. As DNA, the CDR3 is TGTGCCAGCTCACCACCCGGGGTGTACGAGCAGTACTTC.

V is TRBV10-2 and J is TRBJ2-1; 11 bases line up with TRBD2. Trimming at V came to 6 bases and at J to 6 bases, leaving 4 bases not matched to a gene. CDR3 size: 14 residues. Germline CDR1 is WSHSY and CDR2 is SAAADI. CDR3 residues: CASRLAGVTNEQFF. DNA of the CDR3: TGCGCCAGCAGACTAGCGGGAGTAACCAATGAGCAGTTCTTC.

V is TRBV9 and J is TRBJ2-5, with D possibly TRBD2 on 7 matching bases. This CDR3 is 14 amino acids long. Germline lookup yields CDR1 SGDLS and CDR2 YYNGEE. Trimming took off 0 bases at V and 5 bases at J, with 11 bases between the two ends. The CDR3 nucleotides read TGTGCCAGCAGCGTAGGGGGGCGGGAGGAGACCCAGTACTTC. This gives the protein CASSVGGREETQYF.

CDR3 amino acids: CASSVQGTGELFF. CDR3 in DNA: TGCGCCAGCAGCGTCCAGGGCACCGGGGAGCTGTTTTTT. The chain has TRBV5-1 and TRBJ2-2; TRBD1 might be the D (5 bases). V was shortened by 4 bases and J by 4 bases, with 8 bases between the two germline ends. The CDR3 has 13 residues. Germline V gene lookup returns CDR1 SGHRS and CDR2 YFSETQ.

This sequence joins TRBV11-3 and TRBJ2-3; the match to TRBD2 covers 16 bases. CDR3 length: 17 residues. J gave up 2 bases and V 5 bases, and 4 bases lay outside the gene matches. Germline V CDR1 and CDR2: SGHNT, YENEEA. This CDR3 reads CASSPGTSGRATDTQYF. The CDR3 DNA sequence: TGTGCCAGCAGCCCGGGGACTAGCGGGAGGGCCACAGATACGCAGTATTTT. Complete variable domain (other parts from reference TRBV11-3 and TRBJ2-3): EAGVVQSPRYKIIEKKQPVAFWCNPISGHNTLYWYLQNLGQGPELLIRYENEEAVDDSQLPKDRFSAERLKGVDSTLKIQPAELGDSAVYLCASSPGTSGRATDTQYFGPGTRLTVL.

This clone occurred once. This chain uses TRBV6-6 with TRBJ2-7, with a possible D match to TRBD2 (6 bases). Germline V gives CDR1 MNHNY, CDR2 SVGAGI (reference sequence). V gave up 4 bases and J gave up 2 bases, with 15 bases separating them. The CDR3 extends over 15 amino acids. In DNA, the CDR3 is TGTGCCAGCAGTTTGGGGGGACCACCTCCCTACGAGCAGTACTTC. This encodes CASSLGGPPPYEQYF.

The chain carries TRBV13 and TRBJ2-5; 8 bases are shared with TRBD2. Germline trimming cut 5 bases from V and 5 bases from J; bases unmatched to any gene: 13. The CDR3 is 16 amino acids. Germline V gene sequence: CDR1 PRHDT, CDR2 FYEKMQ (reference sequence). The CDR3 sequence: CASSQAGGEGLETQYF. The CDR3 DNA is TGTGCCAGCAGCCAGGCGGGGGGAGAAGGTTTGGAGACCCAGTACTTC.

The chain joins TRBV6-1 to TRBJ1-1; TRBD1 is a possible D gene (5 bases). Per the germline V gene, CDR1 is MNHNS and CDR2 is SASEGT. The V end was cut by 0 bases, the J end by 3 bases, with 11 bases between. The CDR3 has 15 amino acids. This CDR3 reads CASSEAGAGYTEAFF. The CDR3, as DNA: TGTGCCAGCAGTGAAGCTGGGGCAGGTTACACTGAAGCTTTCTTT.

The J gene is TRBJ2-5, the V gene TRBV7-9, with unresolved D. Trimming shortened V by 1 base and J by 2 bases, and 8 bases separated the two germline ends. The germline V gene has CDR1 SEHNR and CDR2 FQNEAQ (reference sequence). The CDR3 contains 14 residues. In DNA, the CDR3 is TGTGCCAGCAGCTTAGGCACAGTACAAGAGACCCAGTACTTC. Translating it yields CASSLGTVQETQYF.

V gene TRBV19 combines with J gene TRBJ1-2; D gene ambiguous. The V gene's germline CDR1 is LNHDA and CDR2 SQIVND (reference sequence). The length of the CDR3 is 16 residues. The V gene lost 4 bases and the J gene lost 3 bases, with 18 bases spanning the gap. In DNA, the CDR3 is TGTGCCAGTAGTAGCCTCTTGCGGAGGGATCACTATGGCTACACCTTC. This translates into CASSSLLRRDHYGYTF.

This chain uses TRBV9 with TRBJ1-5; 7 nucleotides agree with TRBD1. V trimming: 3 bases; J trimming: 2 bases; junction bases outside the gene matches: 5. CDR1 is SGDLS, CDR2 YYNGEE, per germline. The CDR3 totals 15 residues. DNA of the CDR3: TGTGCCAGCAGCGCCAGGACAGGACGCAATCAGCCCCAGCATTTT. This codes for CASSARTGRNQPQHF.

The CDR3 protein is CASSPTPSHPEAFF. The CDR3 DNA sequence: TGTGCCAGCTCACCAACCCCCTCACATCCTGAAGCTTTCTTT. The gene calls are TRBV18 and TRBJ1-1; D unresolved. This CDR3 contains 14 residues. Trimming pared 2 bases from V and 6 bases from J, leaving 13 bases between. CDR1 KGHSH and CDR2 LQKENI come from the germline V gene.

This chain connects TRBV18 to TRBJ1-3; D remains ambiguous. The CDR3 totals 14 residues. Germline loops: CDR1 KGHSH, CDR2 LQKENI. The V and J ends lost 2 bases and 2 bases respectively, with 7 bases between them. The CDR3 DNA is TGTGCCAGCTCACCAGAGGAGGCTGGAAACACCATATATTTT. This sequence encodes CASSPEEAGNTIYF.

The genes are TRBV6-1 and TRBJ1-6, with D perhaps matching TRBD1 (6 bases). The CDR3 sequence is 16 residues long. Germline loops: CDR1 MNHNS, CDR2 SASEGT. The V end lost 0 bases, the J end lost 10 bases, and 16 bases lay between the germline ends. Here the CDR3 reads CASSEARGSGFSPLHF. The CDR3 nucleotides read TGTGCCAGCAGTGAAGCGAGGGGGAGTGGCTTCTCACCCCTCCACTTT.

This chain links TRBV27 with TRBJ2-1, with 13 bases identical to TRBD2. This CDR3 region has 19 residues. Germline CDR1 reads MNHEY; CDR2 reads SMNVEV (reference sequence). J was trimmed by 3 bases and V by 5 bases; bases with no gene match: 13. The CDR3 coding sequence is TGTGCCAGCAGTCACGGACCACTAGCGGGAGGGCCCTTCTACAATGAGCAGTTCTTC. This encodes CASSHGPLAGGPFYNEQFF.

Concerning this clone: Different DNA sequences within this sample yield the same CDR3. The chain couples TRBV28 to TRBJ2-7; weak D call: TRBD1 (7 bases). Germline V CDR1 and CDR2: MDHEN, SYDVKM. The CDR3 totals 14 residues. Trimming took 5 bases from V and 1 from J, leaving 12 bases between them. The CDR3 DNA is TGTGCCAGCAGTAGGCAGGGGGGTTCCTACGAGCAGTACTTC. Translated: CASSRQGGSYEQYF.

This chain joins TRBV10-3 and TRBJ1-1; maybe TRBD1 (6 bases). Trimming took 6 bases from V and 1 from J, leaving 12 bases between them. The length of the CDR3 is 14 residues. Germline V lookup: CDR1 ENHRY, CDR2 SYGVKD. CDR3 sequence: CAISSMGQNTEAFF. The CDR3 bases are TGTGCCATCAGCTCGATGGGACAGAACACTGAAGCTTTCTTT.

The rearrangement links TRBV5-1 to TRBJ2-7; no firm D call. The CDR3 spans 12 residues. The V and J ends lost 3 bases and 4 bases respectively, with 8 bases between them. The germline V gene has CDR1 SGHRS and CDR2 YFSETQ. CDR3 amino acids: CASSSDTYEQYF. As DNA, the CDR3 is TGCGCCAGCAGCTCAGATACATACGAGCAGTACTTC.

This chain uses TRBV5-6 with TRBJ1-1; 8 positions agree with TRBD1. Germline V gene lookup returns CDR1 SGHDT and CDR2 YYEEEE. This CDR3 contains 16 residues. J was trimmed by 0 bases and V by 6 bases; bases with no gene match: 10. CDR3 sequence reads: CASTNWGRGLNTEAFF. CDR3 coding DNA: TGTGCCAGCACCAATTGGGGCAGGGGGCTGAACACTGAAGCTTTCTTT.

In its sample, this clone was seen a few times. The V call is TRBV4-2, the J call TRBJ2-1; 8 bases fit TRBD1. Germline trimming cut 0 bases from V and 4 bases from J; bases unmatched to any gene: 5. CDR3 length: 16 residues. Germline V lookup: CDR1 LGHNA, CDR2 YNFKEQ. The CDR3 DNA reads TGTGCCAGCAGCCAAGAGTTTGGACAGGGTTACAATGAGCAGTTCTTC. This codes for CASSQEFGQGYNEQFF.

This clone was recorded a few times. This sequence joins TRBV6-4 and TRBJ2-1, with TRBD1 matching over 8 bases. The V gene's germline CDR1 is MRHNA and CDR2 SNTAGT. The CDR3 has 14 residues. J gave up 8 bases and V 5 bases, and 8 bases lay outside the gene matches. The CDR3 protein is CASSREQGGDEQFF. For the CDR3, the DNA is TGTGCCAGCAGTAGGGAACAGGGGGGCGATGAGCAGTTCTTC.

V gene TRBV28 combines with J gene TRBJ1-2; TRBD1 might be the D (6 bases). Germline V CDR1 and CDR2: MDHEN, SYDVKM. The CDR3 covers 14 residues. The germline V and J ends were trimmed by 4 bases and 1 base, with 10 bases remaining between them. This CDR3 reads CASSSPDSNYGYTF. The CDR3 DNA reads TGTGCCAGCAGTTCCCCGGACAGTAACTATGGCTACACCTTC.

The rearrangement joins TRBV28 to TRBJ2-7; no clear D gene. The CDR3 length is 14 residues. Trimming removed 1 base from V and 2 bases from J, with 9 bases in between. The V gene's germline CDR1 is MDHEN and CDR2 SYDVKM. The CDR3 loop reads CASSLLATTYEQYF. As DNA, the CDR3 is TGTGCCAGCAGTTTATTAGCTACCACCTACGAGCAGTACTTC. The whole variable domain, remainder taken from reference TRBV28 and TRBJ2-7, is DVKVTQSSRYLVKRTGEKVFLECVQDMDHENMFWYRQDPGLGLRLIYFSYDVKMKEKGDIPEGYSVSREKKERFSLILESASTNQTSMYLCASSLLATTYEQYFGPGTRLTVT.